This T cell receptor beta chain was documented in a study of T cell changes during pregnancy in multiple sclerosis. This table comes from immunoSEQ multiplex PCR, and its TCRdb copy is limited to in-frame clones, with some not included. The sample includes roughly 38,000 clones, 88% seen only once; the top ten take about 1.2%. This specimen consisted of CD4+ T cells from peripheral blood mononuclear cells, obtained before pregnancy. The TCR originated in a female donor with multiple sclerosis, enrolled in a pregnancy study.

CDR3 nucleotides: TGTGCCAGCAGTTTATGGGGACTAGCGGGCTCCTACGAGCAGTACTTC. Its translation: CASSLWGLAGSYEQYF. The rearrangement joins TRBV28 to TRBJ2-7; 12 nucleotides agree with TRBD2. The length of the CDR3 is 16 residues. In germline, CDR1 is MDHEN, CDR2 SYDVKM. J gave up 0 bases and V 0 bases, and 0 bases lay outside the gene matches.